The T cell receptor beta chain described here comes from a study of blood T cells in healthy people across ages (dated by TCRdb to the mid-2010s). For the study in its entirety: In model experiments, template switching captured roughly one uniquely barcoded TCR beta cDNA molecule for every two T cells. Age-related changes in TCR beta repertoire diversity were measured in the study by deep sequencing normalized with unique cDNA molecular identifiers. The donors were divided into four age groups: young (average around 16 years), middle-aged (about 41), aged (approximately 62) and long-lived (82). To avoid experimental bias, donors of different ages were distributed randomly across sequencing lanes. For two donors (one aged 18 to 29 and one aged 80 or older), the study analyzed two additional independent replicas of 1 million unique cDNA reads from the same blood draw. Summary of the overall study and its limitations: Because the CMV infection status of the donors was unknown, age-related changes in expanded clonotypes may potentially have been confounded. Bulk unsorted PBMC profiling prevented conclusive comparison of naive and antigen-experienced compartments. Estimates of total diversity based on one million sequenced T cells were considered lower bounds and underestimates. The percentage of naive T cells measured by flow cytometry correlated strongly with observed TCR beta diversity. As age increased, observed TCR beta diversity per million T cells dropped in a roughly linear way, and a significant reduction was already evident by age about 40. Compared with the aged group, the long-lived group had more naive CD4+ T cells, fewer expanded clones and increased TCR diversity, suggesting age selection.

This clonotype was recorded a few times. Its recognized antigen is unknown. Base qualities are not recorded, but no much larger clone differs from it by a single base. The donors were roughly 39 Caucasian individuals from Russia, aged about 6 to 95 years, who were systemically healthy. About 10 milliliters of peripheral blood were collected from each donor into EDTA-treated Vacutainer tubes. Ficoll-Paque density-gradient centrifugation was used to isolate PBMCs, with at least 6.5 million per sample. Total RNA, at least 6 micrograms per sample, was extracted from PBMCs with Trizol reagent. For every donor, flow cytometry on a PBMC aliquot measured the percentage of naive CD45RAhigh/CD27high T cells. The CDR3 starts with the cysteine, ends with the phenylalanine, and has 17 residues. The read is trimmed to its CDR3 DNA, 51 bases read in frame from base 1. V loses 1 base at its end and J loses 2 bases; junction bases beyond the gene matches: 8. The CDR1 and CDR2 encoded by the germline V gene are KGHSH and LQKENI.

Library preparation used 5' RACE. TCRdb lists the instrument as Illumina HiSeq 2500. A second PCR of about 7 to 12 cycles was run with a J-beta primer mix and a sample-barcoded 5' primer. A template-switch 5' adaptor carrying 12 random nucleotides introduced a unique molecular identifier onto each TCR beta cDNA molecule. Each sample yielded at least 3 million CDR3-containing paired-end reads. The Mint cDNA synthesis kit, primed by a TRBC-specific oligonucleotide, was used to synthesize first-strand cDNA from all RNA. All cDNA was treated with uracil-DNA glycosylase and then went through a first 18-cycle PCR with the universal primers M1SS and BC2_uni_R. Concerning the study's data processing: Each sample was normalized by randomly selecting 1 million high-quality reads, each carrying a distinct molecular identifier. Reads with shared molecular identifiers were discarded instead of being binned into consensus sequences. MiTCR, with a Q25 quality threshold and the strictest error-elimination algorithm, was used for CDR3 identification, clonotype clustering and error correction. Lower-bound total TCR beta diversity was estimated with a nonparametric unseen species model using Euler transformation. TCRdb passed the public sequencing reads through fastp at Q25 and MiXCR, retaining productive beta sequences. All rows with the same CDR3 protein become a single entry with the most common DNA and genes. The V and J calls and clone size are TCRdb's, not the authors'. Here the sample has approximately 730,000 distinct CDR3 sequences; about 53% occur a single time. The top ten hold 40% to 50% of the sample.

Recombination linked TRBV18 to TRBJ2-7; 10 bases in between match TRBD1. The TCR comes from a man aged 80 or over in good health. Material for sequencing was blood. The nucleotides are TGTGCCAGCTCACCACGCGGTCCGGGACAGGGGACCTACGAGCAGTACTTC. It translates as CASSPRGPGQGTYEQYF.